One sample yielded the 32 T cell receptor beta chains listed below, sequenced in a study of blood T cells in healthy people across ages. A second about 7 to 11 cycle PCR used barcoded and J-beta primers. TCRdb ran MiXCR on the 5' RACE reads and lists one entry per CDR3 protein. The data hold about 1.4 million distinct CDR3 sequences, with around 59% observed a single time. Sequenced material: blood. The receptors were gathered from a young man in good health.

The V and J genes are TRBV28 and TRBJ2-7; perhaps TRBD1 as D (6 bases). The CDR3 spans 13 residues. The germline CDR1 and CDR2 sequences are MDHEN and SYDVKM. V shed 7 bases and J shed 3 bases, with 13 bases lying between them. CDR3 in amino acids: CASTGVINYEQYF. The DNA for the CDR3 is TGTGCCAGCACAGGGGTGATTAACTACGAGCAGTACTTC.

CDR3 sequence (DNA): TGCGCCAGCAGCAGAGGGACAGGGCGCAACCACAATGAGCAGTTCTTC. Translating gives CASSRGTGRNHNEQFF. The genes are TRBV5-1 and TRBJ2-1; 9 positions agree with TRBD1. CDR3 length: 16 residues. Germline CDR1 SGHRS, CDR2 YFSETQ. Germline trimming cut 4 bases from V and 5 bases from J; bases unmatched to any gene: 10.

The chain joins TRBV10-3 to TRBJ2-1, with a weak D call TRBD2 (6 bases). V lost 6 bases and J 0 bases, leaving 9 bases between the germline ends. Germline V gene lookup returns CDR1 ENHRY and CDR2 SYGVKD. The CDR3 spans 14 residues. Here the CDR3 reads CAIRDYSSYNEQFF. CDR3 coding DNA: TGTGCCATCAGGGACTACAGCTCCTACAATGAGCAGTTCTTC.

The CDR3: CSARDWIGPSYEQYF. As DNA, the CDR3 is TGCAGTGCTAGAGATTGGATCGGGCCCTCCTACGAGCAGTACTTC. The V call is TRBV20-1, the J call TRBJ2-7; D is unclear. Germline values: CDR1 DFQATT, CDR2 SNEGSKA (reference sequence). Trimming cost V 0 bases and J 0 bases, with 12 bases left between them. The CDR3 is 15 amino acids.

This clonotype came up a few times. The chain links TRBV5-1 to TRBJ2-6; 8 bases are a match to TRBD1. From germline, CDR1 is SGHRS and CDR2 YFSETQ. The trim removed 8 bases at V and 4 bases at J, leaving 5 bases unmatched. The CDR3 spans 14 residues. DNA of the CDR3: TGCGCCAGTAGGACAGGGCCAGGGGCCAACGTCCTGACTTTC. As protein: CASRTGPGANVLTF.

This clonotype has only a few counts. The chain uses TRBV2 and TRBJ2-1; TRBD1 agrees at 8 bases. The CDR3 loop spans 14 amino acids. Germline CDR1 reads SNHLY; CDR2 reads FYNNEI. J gave up 5 bases and V 11 bases, and 11 bases lay outside the gene matches. The CDR3 coding sequence is TGTGCCGGATCCGGACAGGGCACAAACAATGAGCAGTTCTTC. Amino acid sequence: CAGSGQGTNNEQFF. The full variable domain, with the rest looked up from reference TRBV2 and TRBJ2-1, is EPEVTQTPSHQVTQMGQEVILRCVPISNHLYFYWYRQILGQKVEFLVSFYNNEISEKSEIFDDQFSVERPDGSNFTLKIRSTKLEDSAMYFCAGSGQGTNNEQFFGPGTRLTVL.

The chain is built from TRBV15 and TRBJ1-5; a weak D match, TRBD1 (5 bases). This CDR3 contains 15 residues. The germline V gene encodes CDR1 LNHNV and CDR2 YYDKDF (reference sequence). Trimming took off 0 bases at V and 7 bases at J, with 13 bases between the two ends. The CDR3: CATSRERGLGQPQHF. The CDR3, as DNA: TGTGCCACCAGCAGAGAAAGGGGTTTAGGGCAGCCCCAGCATTTT. The entire variable domain, with the rest obtained from reference TRBV15 and TRBJ1-5, is as follows: DAMVIQNPRYQVTQFGKPVTLSCSQTLNHNVMYWYQQKSSQAPKLLFHYYDKDFNNEADTPDNFQSRRPNTSFCFLDIRSPGLGDTAMYLCATSRERGLGQPQHFGDGTRLSIL.

The V gene is TRBV4-1, the J gene TRBJ2-7; D possibly matches TRBD1 or TRBD2 (5 bases each). Germline-derived CDR1 and CDR2 are MGHRA and YSYEKL. CDR3 size: 15 residues. V was shortened by 3 bases and J by 3 bases, with 15 bases between the two germline ends. CDR3 in amino acids: CASSHGTAAYYEQYF. The DNA of the CDR3 is TGCGCCAGCAGCCACGGGACCGCCGCGTACTACGAGCAGTACTTC.

This chain links TRBV29-1 with TRBJ2-5; 7 positions match TRBD2. Germline V gene sequence: CDR1 SQVTM, CDR2 ANQGSEA. The CDR3 spans 15 residues. V lost 4 bases, J lost 2 bases, and 10 bases stayed unmatched. The CDR3 coding sequence is TGCAGCGTTGCGCTGGGAGGGGCACGGCAAGAGACCCAGTACTTC. Amino acid sequence: CSVALGGARQETQYF. Full variable domain (remainder filled in from reference TRBV29-1 and TRBJ2-5): SAVISQKPSRDICQRGTSLTIQCQVDSQVTMMFWYRQQPGQSLTLIATANQGSEATYESGFVIDKFPISRPNLTFSTLTVSNMSPEDSSIYLCSVALGGARQETQYFGPGTRLLVL.

This chain joins TRBV4-3 and TRBJ2-3; TRBD2 matches at 11 bases. The germline V gene has CDR1 LGHNA and CDR2 YSLEER. The CDR3 length is 16 residues. J gave up 2 bases and V 4 bases, and 5 bases lay outside the gene matches. CDR3 loop: CASSLNSGGATDTQYF. DNA for the CDR3: TGCGCCAGCAGCCTCAATAGCGGGGGGGCCACAGATACGCAGTATTTT.

The J gene is TRBJ2-1, the V gene TRBV7-2, with 9 nucleotides matching TRBD2. The germline V gene encodes CDR1 SGHTA and CDR2 FQGNSA. The CDR3 is made up of 15 amino acids. V was pared by 3 bases and J by 9 bases, with 9 bases of the junction left unmatched. As DNA, the CDR3 is TGTGCCAGCAGCTTCGGGCGCGGGGGGGCCGTTGAGCAGTTCTTC. It translates to CASSFGRGGAVEQFF.

This rearrangement joins TRBV3-1 to TRBJ2-1; D might be TRBD2 (5 bases). Germline CDR1 reads LGHDT; CDR2 reads YNNKEL (reference sequence). The V end lost 11 bases, the J end lost 1 base, and 15 bases lay between the germline ends. The CDR3 covers 14 residues. The CDR3 here is CAAGVRRSYNEQFF. CDR3 nucleotide sequence: TGTGCCGCTGGAGTCAGGAGGTCCTACAATGAGCAGTTCTTC.

This clonotype was detected only a few times. The rearrangement joins TRBV29-1 to TRBJ2-3, with D perhaps TRBD1 (5 bases). CDR3 length equals 13 residues. Trimming shortened V by 5 bases and J by 2 bases, and 11 bases separated the two germline ends. Germline lookup yields CDR1 SQVTM and CDR2 ANQGSEA. The CDR3 is CSVQDKATDTQYF. CDR3 in DNA: TGCAGCGTTCAGGACAAGGCCACAGATACGCAGTATTTT.

There are a few counts of this clonotype. V is TRBV27 and J is TRBJ2-7, with 8 bases that match TRBD1. Germline trimming cut 0 bases from V and 4 bases from J; bases unmatched to any gene: 5. Germline V gene lookup returns CDR1 MNHEY and CDR2 SMNVEV (reference sequence). This CDR3 is built from 15 residues. The CDR3 sequence is CASSLSPGQVYEQYF. Here the CDR3 DNA reads TGTGCCAGCAGTTTATCCCCGGGACAGGTTTACGAGCAGTACTTC.

The chain combines TRBV12-3 or TRBV12-4 with TRBJ1-4, with D perhaps TRBD1 (5 bases). CDR3 length equals 16 residues. V gave up 6 bases and J gave up 5 bases, with 19 bases separating them. The CDR3 loop reads CASSFQAGTSNEKLFF. In nucleotides, the CDR3 is TGTGCCAGCAGCTTTCAGGCCGGGACCTCAAATGAAAAACTGTTTTTT.

The chain joins TRBV12-3 or TRBV12-4 to TRBJ2-4, with 7 bases identical to TRBD1. Near its end, the DNA agrees better with TRBJ2-7, so the J call may be wrong. This CDR3 spans 13 amino acids. The CDR3 DNA is TGTGCCAGCAGTCCGCCACAGGGGAACGAGCAGTACTTC. As protein: CASSPPQGNEQYF.

The chain combines TRBV12-3 or TRBV12-4 with TRBJ2-5; TRBD1 or TRBD2 may be the D gene (5 bases each). The CDR3 totals 14 residues. Trimming removed 8 bases at V and 0 bases at J, with 13 bases between. CDR3 sequence reads: CASRGTMYQETQYF. As DNA, the CDR3 is TGTGCCAGCCGGGGCACGATGTACCAAGAGACCCAGTACTTC.

This rearrangement joins TRBV7-9 to TRBJ2-7, with TRBD1 matching 10 bases. Trimming removed 1 base from V and 3 bases from J; junction bases left unmatched: 6. There are 16 residues in the CDR3. In germline, CDR1 is SEHNR, CDR2 FQNEAQ (reference sequence). The CDR3: CASSLGRDRGSYEQYF. The DNA for the CDR3 is TGTGCCAGCAGCTTAGGCCGGGACAGGGGAAGCTACGAGCAGTACTTC.

This clonotype was seen more than once but under ten times. The chain's CDR3 is CSGWGTSTYEQYF. As DNA, the CDR3 is TGCAGTGGATGGGGGACATCGACTTACGAGCAGTACTTC. V is TRBV20-1 and J is TRBJ2-7, with D maybe TRBD1 (6 bases). The V end was cut by 7 bases, the J end by 4 bases, with 17 bases between. The CDR3 length is 13 residues. The V gene's germline CDR1 is DFQATT and CDR2 SNEGSKA (reference sequence).

This sequence joins TRBV4-3 and TRBJ2-2, with TRBD2 identical over 8 bases. Germline CDR1 reads LGHNA; CDR2 reads YSLEER. V gave up 0 bases and J gave up 5 bases; unmatched junction bases: 5. This CDR3 has 16 amino acids. The CDR3: CASSQDMAGGTGELFF. The CDR3 nucleotides read TGCGCCAGCAGCCAAGATATGGCGGGGGGAACCGGGGAGCTGTTTTTT.

The chain's CDR3 is CATTIRGADTQYF. Here the CDR3 DNA reads TGTGCCACCACAATCCGGGGGGCAGATACGCAGTATTTT. The chain recombines TRBV7-2 with TRBJ2-3; 7 nucleotides line up with TRBD2. This CDR3 is built from 13 residues. Germline V gene lookup returns CDR1 SGHTA and CDR2 FQGNSA. The V and J ends lost 10 bases and 4 bases, in that order; junction bases with no gene match: 8.

This clonotype was seen only a few times. The chain couples TRBV12-3 or TRBV12-4 to TRBJ2-7; 13 nucleotides agree with TRBD2. The CDR3 consists of 20 residues. Unmatched junction bases numbered 17, after V lost 6 bases and J lost 0 bases. The CDR3 DNA sequence: TGTGCCAGCAGCCTCACTCCGGGACTAGCGGGATTACCCAGCTCCTACGAGCAGTACTTC. Translating it yields CASSLTPGLAGLPSSYEQYF.

Only a few counts were recorded for this clonotype. The chain couples TRBV27 to TRBJ2-1; the match to TRBD2 covers 12 bases. J gave up 7 bases and V 4 bases, and 5 bases lay outside the gene matches. Per the germline V gene, CDR1 is MNHEY and CDR2 is SMNVEV (reference sequence). The CDR3 is 15 amino acids. The DNA for the CDR3 is TGTGCCAGCAGTTCCCCTAGCGGGAGGGCGAATGAGCAGTTCTTC. Translating gives CASSSPSGRANEQFF.

The rearrangement uses TRBV7-9 and TRBJ2-4, with TRBD1 as a possible D gene (6 bases). The CDR3 loop spans 18 amino acids. Germline V gene sequence: CDR1 SEHNR, CDR2 FQNEAQ (reference sequence). V lost 1 base and J 0 bases, leaving 16 bases between the germline ends. The CDR3: CASSLGLGAGEAKNIQYF. Here the CDR3 DNA reads TGTGCCAGCAGCTTAGGGCTGGGGGCGGGTGAAGCCAAAAACATTCAGTACTTC.

The gene calls are TRBV4-1 and TRBJ2-7; no definite D call. V was trimmed by 1 base and J by 7 bases, leaving 11 bases between them. CDR1 and CDR2 (germline): MGHRA, YSYEKL. The CDR3 covers 13 residues. Here the CDR3 DNA reads TGCGCCAGCAGCCAAGGGACCCCGGAGGAGCAGTACTTC. Translation: CASSQGTPEEQYF.

This chain uses TRBV6-5 with TRBJ2-7, with D hard to call. Germline CDR1 and CDR2: MNHEY and SVGAGI. V was shortened by 0 bases and J by 6 bases, with 9 bases between the two germline ends. The CDR3 is made up of 13 amino acids. Here the CDR3 reads CASSYSIGVEQYF. In DNA form, the CDR3 reads TGTGCCAGCAGTTACTCGATTGGAGTCGAGCAGTACTTC.

The rearrangement links TRBV4-1 to TRBJ2-7, with a weak D call TRBD2 (6 bases). The J call is uncertain, as TRBJ2-5 better fits the DNA end. Germline-derived CDR1 and CDR2 are MGHRA and YSYEKL. This CDR3 has 16 amino acids. CDR3 nucleotide sequence: TGCGCCAGCAGCCAAGTAGGATCGCGGGAAGGGGAGACCCAGTACTTC. Translating it yields CASSQVGSREGETQYF.

This clonotype has a handful of counts. CDR3 region: CASSFSSGLSSYNEQFF. DNA for the CDR3: TGTGCCAGCAGTTTTTCTAGCGGCCTGAGCTCCTACAATGAGCAGTTCTTC. The V and J genes are TRBV12-3 or TRBV12-4 and TRBJ2-1, with 7 nucleotides matching TRBD2. With V trimmed by 3 bases and J by 0 bases, 8 bases remained unmatched. This CDR3 spans 17 amino acids.

The chain has TRBV5-1 and TRBJ1-2, with 7 bases matching TRBD1. Germline V gene data show CDR1 as SGHRS and CDR2 as YFSETQ. Trimming at V came to 2 bases and at J to 5 bases, leaving 9 bases not matched to a gene. CDR3 length: 15 residues. This chain's CDR3 is CASSLRQGGEYGYTF. CDR3 bases: TGCGCCAGCAGCTTACGACAGGGCGGGGAATATGGCTACACCTTC.

The chain couples TRBV4-1 to TRBJ2-7, with 10 bases lining up with TRBD2. The CDR3 extends over 16 amino acids. Unmatched junction bases numbered 7, after V lost 3 bases and J lost 2 bases. Germline loops: CDR1 MGHRA, CDR2 YSYEKL. The CDR3 region has the DNA TGCGCCAGCAGCCAGCAAGCGGGACTAGCGACCTACGAGCAGTACTTC. Translated: CASSQQAGLATYEQYF.

This clonotype was seen a handful of times. The chain links TRBV29-1 to TRBJ1-1, with D possibly being TRBD1 (6 bases). CDR1 is SQVTM and CDR2 is ANQGSEA in the germline V gene. This CDR3 contains 13 residues. This CDR3 is CTINRGGNTEAFF. The DNA for the CDR3 is TGCACCATCAATAGGGGGGGAAACACTGAAGCTTTCTTT.

V usage is TRBV5-1 and J usage is TRBJ1-4, with D perhaps TRBD1 (6 bases). V lost 1 base and J 4 bases, leaving 11 bases between the germline ends. Germline-derived CDR1 and CDR2 are SGHRS and YFSETQ. The length of the CDR3 is 15 residues. CDR3 sequence (DNA): TGCGCCAGCAGCTTGTGGCAGGGGTTTAATGAAAAACTGTTTTTT. Translated, it gives CASSLWQGFNEKLFF.